The next 11 T cell receptor beta chains were all read from a single sample in a study of T-cell reconstitution after alpha-beta-depleted transplantation in children. Researchers prepared the TCRbeta library using unique molecular identifiers, the study reports. One entry per CDR3 protein results from TCRdb running MiXCR on the PCR reads. The sample shows 190,000 or so distinct CDR3 sequences, 6.3% of them seen only once. Sequenced here: PBMCs, sampled before TCRalphabeta/CD19-depleted stem cell transplant. Receptor source: a girl less than two years old with combined immunodeficiency, due to receive a stem cell transplant.

This chain joins TRBV21-1 and TRBJ2-5; the table gives TRBD1 as D, unverified against the DNA. TRBV21-1 is a pseudogene locus. The CDR3 runs 18 residues. This CDR3 is CASSKELGYFRAQETQYF. For the CDR3, the DNA is TGTGCCAGCAGCAAAGAGTTGGGGTACTTCCGGGCACAAGAGACCCAGTACTTC.

This clonotype came up a few times. The chain combines TRBV19 with TRBJ1-5, with 8 bases aligning to TRBD1. V trimming: 6 bases; J trimming: 3 bases; junction bases outside the gene matches: 10. The CDR3 loop spans 16 amino acids. The germline V gene encodes CDR1 LNHDA and CDR2 SQIVND (reference sequence). The chain's CDR3 is CASSHYQTGVNQPQHF. CDR3 DNA sequence: TGTGCCAGTAGCCATTATCAGACAGGGGTCAATCAGCCCCAGCATTTT.

In this sample, this clonotype turned up many times. This chain joins TRBV29-1 and TRBJ2-7; D gene ambiguous. From germline, CDR1 is SQVTM and CDR2 ANQGSEA. Trimming took 5 bases from V and 0 from J, leaving 11 bases between them. The CDR3 covers 13 residues. CDR3 DNA sequence: TGCAGCGTTAGAACAGCCACCTCCTACGAGCAGTACTTC. Amino acids: CSVRTATSYEQYF.

This clonotype was recorded many times. V gene TRBV7-2 combines with J gene TRBJ1-2; 8 bases are a match to TRBD1. The CDR3 extends over 15 amino acids. Germline CDR1 and CDR2: SGHTA and FQGNSA. V was pared by 3 bases and J by 6 bases, with 9 bases of the junction left unmatched. The CDR3 sequence: CASSLGRRGQNGYTF. CDR3 DNA sequence: TGTGCCAGCAGCTTGGGCCGCAGGGGGCAAAATGGCTACACCTTC.

The sample holds many counts of this clonotype. The V call is TRBV10-3, the J call TRBJ2-2, with D perhaps matching TRBD2 (5 bases). CDR3 length: 15 amino acids. Germline V gene sequence: CDR1 ENHRY, CDR2 SYGVKD. Trimming took off 1 base at V and 5 bases at J, with 11 bases between the two ends. CDR3 protein: CAISEWPGKTGELFF. The DNA for the CDR3 is TGTGCCATCAGTGAGTGGCCGGGGAAAACCGGGGAGCTGTTTTTT.

This clonotype showed up many times. The V call is TRBV7-2, the J call TRBJ1-3; D not resolved. Trimming shortened V by 7 bases and J by 0 bases, and 16 bases separated the two germline ends. The CDR3 sequence is 16 residues long. From germline, CDR1 is SGHTA and CDR2 FQGNSA. The chain's CDR3 is CASTQTNTNSGNTIYF. CDR3 nucleotide sequence: TGTGCCAGCACCCAAACCAATACAAACTCTGGAAACACCATATATTTT.

This clonotype was counted ten times or more. V is TRBV18 and J is TRBJ1-1, with 10 bases fitting TRBD1. CDR1 is KGHSH, CDR2 LQKENI, per germline. The CDR3 spans 15 residues. Germline trimming cut 2 bases from V and 2 bases from J; bases unmatched to any gene: 2. The CDR3 region is CASSPDRGRNTEAFF. DNA of the CDR3: TGTGCCAGCTCACCAGACAGGGGGCGTAACACTGAAGCTTTCTTT.

This clonotype was counted at least ten times. The chain has TRBV12-3 or TRBV12-4 and TRBJ1-1; no clear D gene. The CDR3 extends over 12 amino acids. The germline V and J ends were trimmed by 3 bases and 2 bases, with 4 bases remaining between them. This CDR3 reads CASSFRNTEAFF. Written as DNA, the CDR3 is TGTGCCAGCAGTTTTCGTAACACTGAAGCTTTCTTT.

This clonotype came up many times. The V call is TRBV20-1, the J call TRBJ2-1; 7 bases agree with TRBD1. CDR1 and CDR2 from the germline V gene are DFQATT and SNEGSKA (reference sequence). The CDR3 covers 14 residues. Germline trimming cut 6 bases from V and 7 bases from J; bases unmatched to any gene: 12. The CDR3 bases are TGCAGTGCCAGGACCGGGACAGAAGCTAATGAGCAGTTCTTC. This codes for CSARTGTEANEQFF.

This clonotype was found many times. The chain employs TRBV29-1 and TRBJ2-1, with unresolved D. Trimming removed 3 bases from V and 0 bases from J, with 9 bases in between. CDR3 length equals 14 residues. Germline-derived CDR1 and CDR2 are SQVTM and ANQGSEA. CDR3 in DNA: TGCAGCGTTGATAAGGAGAACTCCTACAATGAGCAGTTCTTC. Protein: CSVDKENSYNEQFF.

This clonotype occurred many times. The chain joins TRBV9 to TRBJ1-5; TRBD1 is a possible D gene (6 bases). V gave up 3 bases and J gave up 9 bases, with 16 bases separating them. Germline CDR1 SGDLS, CDR2 YYNGEE. The CDR3 is 14 residues long. CDR3: CASSGYGGPGPQHF. The CDR3 DNA follows: TGTGCCAGCAGCGGATACGGGGGCCCCGGGCCCCAGCATTTT.